This TCR beta chain was profiled in a study of OX40 agonist ivuxolimab in advanced cancers. The ends were cut back, 0 bases at V and 5 bases at J, with 17 bases in the middle. Germline CDR1 MNHEY, CDR2 SVGAGI. CDR3 length: 16 amino acids. Profiling relied on immunoSEQ multiplex PCR, and the TCRdb table lists in-frame clones only, not all of them. The sample comprises tens of thousands of clones, 75% to 90% of which are singletons, and more than 25% rests with the top ten. This clone was seen a single time. This sample comprised CD4+ or CD8+ T cells sorted from blood, obtained in a trial of the OX40 agonist ivuxolimab. The receptor's source is an adult with an advanced solid tumor such as melanoma, head and neck, liver or kidney cancer. The chain carries TRBV6-5 and TRBJ2-7, with D maybe TRBD2 (6 bases). This CDR3 reads CASSYSTTGGTDEQYF. In DNA, the CDR3 is TGTGCCAGCAGTTACTCGACAACCGGGGGAACAGACGAGCAGTACTTC.